The TCR beta chain described here comes from a study of cytomegalovirus exposure and HLA in healthy donors. With 60 Vbeta and 13 Jbeta primers, the PCR was carried out. The repertoire was sequenced with immunoSEQ multiplex PCR; TCRdb's copy has only in-frame clones and lacks some. Of some 110,000 clones in the sample, 75% to 85% were seen once. The clonotype comes from a man aged 40-50 years in good health and CMV-seronegative. Sequenced sample: PBMCs.

In nucleotides, the CDR3 is TGTGCCAGCAGCTTATCCCAGGGATCCTACAATGAGCAGTTCTTC. Translated, it gives CASSLSQGSYNEQFF. V usage is TRBV7-2 and J usage is TRBJ2-1; tentatively, D is TRBD1 (5 bases). The CDR3 spans 15 residues. The ends were cut back, 2 bases at V and 1 base at J, with 9 bases in the middle. Looked up from germline, CDR1 is SGHTA and CDR2 is FQGNSA.